This TCR beta chain emerged from a study of T cell responses to AZD1222 COVID-19 vaccine. Overall study results and limits: There were mostly white British donors and more females than males, and clonal diversity was possibly underestimated.

Note on this clone: Antigen specificity is unknown.

Assay used: immunoSEQ multiplex PCR; TCRdb lists only in-frame clones, some missing. The sample records about 140,000 clones, about nine tenths being singletons. This clonotype originated in an adult who received the AZD1222 COVID-19 vaccine. The material sequenced was peripheral blood, taken 28 days after the second AZD1222 dose.

CDR3 nucleotide sequence: TGTGCCAGCAGTTTAGCGGGAGGGCCGTGGTACGAGCAGTACTTC. Amino acid sequence: CASSLAGGPWYEQYF. The V gene is TRBV28, the J gene TRBJ2-7; 9 bases line up with TRBD2. With V trimmed by 2 bases and J by 4 bases, 6 bases remained unmatched. Germline CDR1 MDHEN, CDR2 SYDVKM. CDR3 length: 15 residues.